A single sample is the source of the 15 T cell receptor beta chains below, sequenced in a study of blood T cell repertoires in COVID-19. Profiled with immunoSEQ multiplex PCR; TCRdb holds only in-frame clones, not every one. The sample holds about 210,000 clones, roughly 80% seen once. The sequencing sample was made of peripheral blood. Receptor source: a woman in her 70s with COVID-19, enrolled during active disease.

This chain uses TRBV5-1 with TRBJ2-2; D may be TRBD2 (6 bases). Trimming stripped 4 bases from V and 2 bases from J, with 15 bases between. The CDR3 covers 16 residues. Germline CDR1 is SGHRS and CDR2 is YFSETQ. The CDR3 DNA is TGCGCCAGCAGCCCGGCAGCTAGCGTCAACACCGGGGAGCTGTTTTTT. It specifies CASSPAASVNTGELFF. The full variable domain, rest sourced from reference TRBV5-1 and TRBJ2-2, is KAGVTQTPRYLIKTRGQQVTLSCSPISGHRSVSWYQQTPGQGLQFLFEYFSETQRNKGNFPGRFSGRQFSNSRSEMNVSTLELGDSALYLCASSPAASVNTGELFFGEGSRLTVL.

The gene calls are TRBV4-2 and TRBJ2-2, with D tentatively TRBD1 (6 bases). CDR3 length equals 19 residues. Germline V gives CDR1 LGHNA, CDR2 YNFKEQ. Trimming cost V 4 bases and J 5 bases, with 26 bases left between them. The CDR3 is CASSPPKKQGRGWTGELFF. CDR3 bases: TGTGCCAGCAGCCCCCCTAAAAAGCAGGGCAGGGGATGGACCGGGGAGCTGTTTTTT.

The chain combines TRBV5-1 with TRBJ2-3; 9 bases are shared with TRBD1. V lost 4 bases to trimming and J lost 3 bases; unmatched junction nucleotides: 6. From germline, CDR1 is SGHRS and CDR2 YFSETQ. The CDR3 is made up of 15 amino acids. The CDR3 sequence is CASSMGQGFTDTQYF. CDR3 coding DNA: TGCGCCAGCAGCATGGGACAGGGATTTACAGATACGCAGTATTTT.

The CDR3 here is CASSSKRAGAFF. The CDR3 nucleotides read TGTGCCAGCAGCTCAAAAAGGGCGGGAGCTTTCTTT. The chain employs TRBV13 and TRBJ1-1, with unresolved D. CDR3 length: 12 amino acids. Trimming pared 4 bases from V and 10 bases from J, leaving 13 bases between. From germline, CDR1 is PRHDT and CDR2 FYEKMQ (reference sequence).

The rearrangement links TRBV14 to TRBJ2-7; the D gene is possibly TRBD1 (5 bases). The CDR3 is 18 amino acids. Germline V gene lookup returns CDR1 SGHDN and CDR2 FVKESK. Trimming took off 0 bases at V and 0 bases at J, with 18 bases between the two ends. The CDR3 reads CASSQDLSKGSLSYEQYF. The CDR3 DNA is TGTGCCAGCAGCCAAGATCTAAGTAAGGGGTCTCTCTCCTACGAGCAGTACTTC.

This clone showed up just once. This chain links TRBV6-5 with TRBJ2-7; D is possibly TRBD2 (6 bases). CDR1 is MNHEY, CDR2 SVGAGI, per germline. Trimming took off 2 bases at V and 4 bases at J, with 15 bases between the two ends. The CDR3 contains 15 residues. CDR3 amino acids: CASSYRGLSHYEQYF. Here the CDR3 DNA reads TGTGCCAGCAGTTACAGGGGACTCTCCCATTACGAGCAGTACTTC.

The J gene is TRBJ2-3, the V gene TRBV2; 7 bases fit TRBD2. With V trimmed by 4 bases and J by 2 bases, 9 bases remained unmatched. Germline CDR1 SNHLY, CDR2 FYNNEI. The CDR3 length is 16 residues. CDR3 in DNA: TGTGCCAGCAGTGGCGGGACTCGGGGGGTCACAGATACGCAGTATTTT. Residues: CASSGGTRGVTDTQYF. The whole variable domain, filled in from reference TRBV2 and TRBJ2-3, reads EPEVTQTPSHQVTQMGQEVILRCVPISNHLYFYWYRQILGQKVEFLVSFYNNEISEKSEIFDDQFSVERPDGSNFTLKIRSTKLEDSAMYFCASSGGTRGVTDTQYFGPGTRLTVL.

The J gene is TRBJ1-6, the V gene TRBV7-2, with no clear D. The V gene's germline CDR1 is SGHTA and CDR2 FQGNSA. The V and J ends lost 1 base and 7 bases respectively, with 14 bases between them. The CDR3 sequence is 16 residues long. CDR3 residues: CASSLGRGRPNSPLHF. The CDR3, as DNA: TGTGCCAGCAGCTTAGGCCGAGGGCGGCCAAATTCACCCCTCCACTTT.

Notes on this clone: The sample carries other DNA sequences with the same CDR3. The rearrangement joins TRBV5-1 to TRBJ2-7, with TRBD1 matching 7 bases. The germline gives CDR1 SGHRS, CDR2 YFSETQ. CDR3 length: 12 amino acids. V shed 4 bases, J shed 3 bases, and the junction held 1 base outside the gene matches. The chain's CDR3 is CASSRDSYEQYF. In DNA, the CDR3 is TGCGCCAGCAGCCGGGACAGCTACGAGCAGTACTTC. Together with reference TRBV5-1 and TRBJ2-7, the CDR3 gives the full variable domain: KAGVTQTPRYLIKTRGQQVTLSCSPISGHRSVSWYQQTPGQGLQFLFEYFSETQRNKGNFPGRFSGRQFSNSRSEMNVSTLELGDSALYLCASSRDSYEQYFGPGTRLTVT.

The chain recombines TRBV29-1 with TRBJ2-7, with 9 bases identical to TRBD2. CDR1 and CDR2 from the germline V gene are SQVTM and ANQGSEA. V was pared by 4 bases and J by 6 bases, with 10 bases of the junction left unmatched. This CDR3 has 14 amino acids. The CDR3 sequence: CSVVAGATTGEQYF. For the CDR3, the DNA is TGCAGCGTTGTAGCGGGAGCCACCACTGGCGAGCAGTACTTC.

The chain combines TRBV9 with TRBJ1-3, with no clear D. The CDR3 is 15 amino acids. Germline loops: CDR1 SGDLS, CDR2 YYNGEE. V lost 3 bases, J lost 0 bases, and 10 bases lay in between. The CDR3: CASSDRITSGNTIYF. DNA of the CDR3: TGTGCCAGCAGCGACAGAATTACCTCTGGAAACACCATATATTTT.

The genes are TRBV24-1 and TRBJ1-5; 10 nucleotides line up with TRBD1. V shed 7 bases, J shed 2 bases, and the junction held 7 bases outside the gene matches. CDR3 length: 16 residues. Germline CDR1 KGHDR, CDR2 SFDVKD. CDR3 region: CATSGPGTGGNQPQHF. The CDR3 DNA sequence: TGTGCCACCAGCGGGCCCGGGACAGGGGGCAATCAGCCCCAGCATTTT.

The chain recombines TRBV29-1 with TRBJ1-1; TRBD1 aligns across 7 bases. Trimming removed 8 bases from V and 4 bases from J; junction bases left unmatched: 10. Per the germline V gene, CDR1 is SQVTM and CDR2 is ANQGSEA. This CDR3 region has 13 residues. DNA of the CDR3: TGCAGCTCATCACAGGGGTCCGGCACTGAAGCTTTCTTT. Amino acid sequence: CSSSQGSGTEAFF.

This chain connects TRBV10-3 to TRBJ2-1; TRBD2 matches at 11 bases. V was pared by 4 bases and J by 8 bases, with 19 bases of the junction left unmatched. Germline loops: CDR1 ENHRY, CDR2 SYGVKD. The CDR3 loop spans 19 amino acids. Here the CDR3 reads CAISGDGRIAGGPEDEQFF. As DNA, the CDR3 is TGTGCCATCAGTGGGGACGGGAGAATAGCGGGAGGGCCTGAGGATGAGCAGTTCTTC.

The chain couples TRBV7-2 to TRBJ2-5; 7 bases line up with TRBD2. The CDR3 is 15 amino acids. The germline CDR1 and CDR2 sequences are SGHTA and FQGNSA. The ends lost 6 bases at V and 4 bases at J; junction bases unmatched: 11. The CDR3 reads CASRPAGRGGETQYF. The DNA of the CDR3 is TGTGCCAGCAGGCCAGCGGGAAGGGGTGGAGAGACCCAGTACTTC.